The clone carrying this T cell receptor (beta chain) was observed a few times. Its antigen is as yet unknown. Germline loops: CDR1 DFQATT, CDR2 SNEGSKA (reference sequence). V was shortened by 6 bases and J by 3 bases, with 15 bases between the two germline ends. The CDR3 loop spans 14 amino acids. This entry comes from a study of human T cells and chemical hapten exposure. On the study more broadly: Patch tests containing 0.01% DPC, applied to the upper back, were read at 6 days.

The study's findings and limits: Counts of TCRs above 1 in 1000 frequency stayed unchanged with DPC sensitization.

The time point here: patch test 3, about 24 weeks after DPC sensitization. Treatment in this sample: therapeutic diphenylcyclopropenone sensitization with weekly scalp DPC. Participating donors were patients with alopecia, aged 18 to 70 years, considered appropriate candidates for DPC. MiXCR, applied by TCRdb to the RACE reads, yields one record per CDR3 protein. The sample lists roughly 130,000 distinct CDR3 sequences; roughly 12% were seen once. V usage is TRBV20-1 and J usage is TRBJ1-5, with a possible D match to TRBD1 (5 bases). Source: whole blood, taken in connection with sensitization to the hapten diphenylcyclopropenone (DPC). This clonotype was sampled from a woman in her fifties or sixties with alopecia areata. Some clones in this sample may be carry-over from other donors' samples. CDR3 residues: CSARGGSFNQPQHF. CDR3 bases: TGCAGTGCGCGGGGCGGGAGCTTCAATCAGCCCCAGCATTTT.